Reported below is one T cell receptor (beta chain). Its target is unknown. The data derive from a study of CD8 T cells in Susac syndrome. Points from the study as a whole: The study acknowledged a relatively small number of individuals in its TCR sequencing and HLA analysis.

The germline gives CDR1 MNHEY, CDR2 SMNVEV (reference sequence). The CDR3 is 14 amino acids. V was shortened by 7 bases and J by 2 bases, with 12 bases between the two germline ends. With random hexamers, 0.5 to 1 ug RNA was reverse transcribed. MiXCR was run by TCRdb on the immunoSEQ multiplex PCR reads, yielding one entry per CDR3 protein. This sample carries some 300,000 distinct CDR3 sequences, around 84% of them seen once, and the ten largest clones take about 0.11%. Blood CD8+ and CD4+ T cells underwent high-throughput TCR beta sequencing. This sequence joins TRBV27 and TRBJ1-5, with unresolved D. The sequenced sample was CD8+ T cells from PBMCs. This receptor was taken from a human donor with multiple sclerosis. CDR3 residues: CASKRGSGNQPQHF. The CDR3 DNA reads as TGTGCCAGCAAAAGAGGATCGGGCAATCAGCCCCAGCATTTT.